This is a list of T cell receptor beta chains from one sample in a study of control samples from healthy donors and cancer patients. Measured with immunoSEQ multiplex PCR; TCRdb has only the in-frame clones, and not every one. Of about 130,000 clones detected, around 93% appear once; the ten largest clones hold roughly 8.6%. The specimen sequenced was blood. These receptors were obtained from a man younger than 35 in good health. Each CDR3 is given with its conserved first and last residue. Each record gives: clone size, D gene, V gene, CDR3 length, J gene, CDR3 DNA, CDR3 protein. A D gene is named only where the DNA matches it firmly. Only part of the rows carry a size: once, few, many, or a class if the clone is expanded.

clone_size: -
d_call: -
v_call: TRBV19
cdr3_length: 15
j_call: TRBJ1-6
cdr3_nt: TGTGCCTCAAGGGTAGTCGGGTCCTATAATTCACCCCTCCACTTT
cdr3_aa: CASRVVGSYNSPLHF

clone_size: -
d_call: TRBD2
v_call: TRBV9
cdr3_length: 15
j_call: TRBJ2-1
cdr3_nt: TGTGCCAGCAGCGCTTCCGGGACTAGGACCAATGAGCAGTTCTTC
cdr3_aa: CASSASGTRTNEQFF

clone_size: -
d_call: -
v_call: TRBV10-2
cdr3_length: 13
j_call: TRBJ2-2
cdr3_nt: TGCGCCAGCAGCCCAAGGGGGGGCGGGGAGCTGTTTTTT
cdr3_aa: CASSPRGGGELFF

clone_size: -
d_call: -
v_call: TRBV4-1
cdr3_length: 19
j_call: TRBJ1-1
cdr3_nt: TGCGCCAGCAGCCAAGGCCCCCGGGGCTGGGGCCCCGGGAACACTGAAGCTTTCTTT
cdr3_aa: CASSQGPRGWGPGNTEAFF

clone_size: once
d_call: -
v_call: TRBV4-1
cdr3_length: 12
j_call: TRBJ2-7
cdr3_nt: TGCGCCAGCAGCCTACCATCCTACGAGCAGTACTTC
cdr3_aa: CASSLPSYEQYF

clone_size: -
d_call: TRBD1
v_call: TRBV3-1/TRBV3-2
cdr3_length: 21
j_call: TRBJ2-1
cdr3_nt: TGTGCCAGCAGCCAAGATCGGGGTTCCCTTAGGGACAGGGTTGGTTGGAATGAGCAGTTCTTC
cdr3_aa: CASSQDRGSLRDRVGWNEQFF

clone_size: -
d_call: TRBD2
v_call: TRBV5-1
cdr3_length: 14
j_call: TRBJ2-1
cdr3_nt: TGCGCCAGCTCTGGGGCGGGGGGGCGGAATGAGCAGTTCTTC
cdr3_aa: CASSGAGGRNEQFF

clone_size: -
d_call: -
v_call: TRBV7-2
cdr3_length: 14
j_call: TRBJ1-1
cdr3_nt: TGTGCCAGCAGGGACTACAGGGTTAACACTGAAGCTTTCTTT
cdr3_aa: CASRDYRVNTEAFF

clone_size: -
d_call: -
v_call: TRBV5-1
cdr3_length: 15
j_call: TRBJ1-1
cdr3_nt: TGCGCCAGCAGCTTGTTCCGGCAAGGGGACACTGAAGCTTTCTTT
cdr3_aa: CASSLFRQGDTEAFF

clone_size: -
d_call: TRBD1
v_call: TRBV18
cdr3_length: 13
j_call: TRBJ1-2
cdr3_nt: TGTGCCAGCTCACGATCAGGGGGGGACGGCTACACCTTC
cdr3_aa: CASSRSGGDGYTF

clone_size: -
d_call: -
v_call: TRBV10-2
cdr3_length: 15
j_call: TRBJ2-1
cdr3_nt: TGCGCCAGCAGTGAGTCTTATGGCTCCTACAATGAGCAGTTCTTC
cdr3_aa: CASSESYGSYNEQFF

clone_size: -
d_call: -
v_call: TRBV2
cdr3_length: 16
j_call: TRBJ1-5
cdr3_nt: TGTGCCAGCAGTGAAAATCCCAGGGGAAGCAATCAGCCCCAGCATTTT
cdr3_aa: CASSENPRGSNQPQHF

clone_size: -
d_call: TRBD2
v_call: TRBV27
cdr3_length: 16
j_call: TRBJ2-2
cdr3_nt: TGTGCCAGCAGGCTAGCGGGGACCCCGAACACCGGGGAGCTGTTTTTT
cdr3_aa: CASRLAGTPNTGELFF

clone_size: -
d_call: -
v_call: TRBV30
cdr3_length: 13
j_call: TRBJ1-2
cdr3_nt: TGTGCATGGAGGGTGGCACGGCTCTATGGCTACACCTTC
cdr3_aa: CAWRVARLYGYTF

clone_size: -
d_call: -
v_call: TRBV7-3
cdr3_length: 15
j_call: TRBJ2-5
cdr3_nt: TGTGCCAGCAGCTTAAAGGGCGTCTCCCAAGAGACCCAGTACTTC
cdr3_aa: CASSLKGVSQETQYF

clone_size: -
d_call: -
v_call: TRBV2
cdr3_length: 13
j_call: TRBJ2-5
cdr3_nt: TGTGCCAGCACAAGGGGGGGGCAAGAGACCCAGTACTTC
cdr3_aa: CASTRGGQETQYF

clone_size: -
d_call: TRBD1
v_call: TRBV3-1/TRBV3-2
cdr3_length: 17
j_call: TRBJ2-2
cdr3_nt: TGTGCCAGCAGCCAAGATTTATACAGGGGGCAGGGCGGGGAGCTGTTTTTT
cdr3_aa: CASSQDLYRGQGGELFF

clone_size: -
d_call: -
v_call: TRBV6-2/TRBV6-3
cdr3_length: 13
j_call: TRBJ1-1
cdr3_nt: TGTGCCAGCACCCCGACCCGGGGCACTGAAGCTTTCTTT
cdr3_aa: CASTPTRGTEAFF

clone_size: -
d_call: -
v_call: TRBV5-6
cdr3_length: 14
j_call: TRBJ2-1
cdr3_nt: TGTGCCAGCACCTCACCAGAAGTGTACAATGAGCAGTTCTTC
cdr3_aa: CASTSPEVYNEQFF

clone_size: -
d_call: -
v_call: TRBV30
cdr3_length: 13
j_call: TRBJ2-4
cdr3_nt: TGTGCCTGGAGTGAATTTGCGGAGGGCATTCAGTACTTC
cdr3_aa: CAWSEFAEGIQYF

clone_size: -
d_call: -
v_call: TRBV5-4
cdr3_length: 15
j_call: TRBJ2-7
cdr3_nt: TGTGCCAGCAGCTTGGCGTCAGCTAGTTCCTACGAGCAGTACTTC
cdr3_aa: CASSLASASSYEQYF

clone_size: few
d_call: -
v_call: TRBV10-1
cdr3_length: 14
j_call: TRBJ2-4
cdr3_nt: TGCGCCAGCCAATGGGGGGGCCTATCCCACATTCAGTACTTC
cdr3_aa: CASQWGGLSHIQYF

clone_size: -
d_call: TRBD2
v_call: TRBV4-1
cdr3_length: 18
j_call: TRBJ2-4
cdr3_nt: TGCGCCAGCAGCTTGGGACTAGCGGGGGGGTTAGCCAAAAACATTCAGTACTTC
cdr3_aa: CASSLGLAGGLAKNIQYF

clone_size: -
d_call: -
v_call: TRBV2
cdr3_length: 14
j_call: TRBJ1-3
cdr3_nt: TGTGCCAGCAAGCCACAGGGTCCTGGAAACACCATATATTTT
cdr3_aa: CASKPQGPGNTIYF

clone_size: once
d_call: -
v_call: TRBV2
cdr3_length: 14
j_call: TRBJ1-2
cdr3_nt: TGTGCCAGCAGTGATTTCGATACTAACTATGGCTACACCTTC
cdr3_aa: CASSDFDTNYGYTF

clone_size: -
d_call: -
v_call: TRBV12-3/TRBV12-4
cdr3_length: 13
j_call: TRBJ1-2
cdr3_nt: TGTGCCAGCAGTCCGACAGCTAACTATGGCTACACCTTC
cdr3_aa: CASSPTANYGYTF

clone_size: few
d_call: TRBD1
v_call: TRBV4-1
cdr3_length: 15
j_call: TRBJ2-5
cdr3_nt: TGCGCCAGCAGCCATTCCGGGACAGGAGGAGAGACCCAGTACTTC
cdr3_aa: CASSHSGTGGETQYF